The 26 T cell receptor beta chains below were found in one sample sequenced in a study of blood T cell repertoires in COVID-19 (dated by TCRdb to 2020 to 2022). Library construction relied on the immunoSEQ multiplex PCR assay. TCRdb limited this immuneACCESS table to in-frame rearrangements with V and J called. A share of clones is missing; checked studies link under half to unresolved V genes, and the rest is unexplained. This sample comprises 270,000 or so clones, over 75% of them detected only once. The top ten hold about an eighth of the sample. Material for sequencing was peripheral blood. Every receptor here comes from a human donor in a cohort sampled during active COVID-19.

V usage is TRBV27 and J usage is TRBJ2-5; 7 nucleotides align to TRBD2. The CDR3 extends over 15 amino acids. The J segment lost 5 bases and the V segment lost 0 bases, leaving 6 bases of the junction unmatched. The V gene's germline CDR1 is MNHEY and CDR2 SMNVEV (reference sequence). The CDR3 DNA reads TGTGCCAGCAGTTTATCGATTTTCGGGGGGGAGACCCAGTACTTC. Translating gives CASSLSIFGGETQYF.

V is TRBV7-2 and J is TRBJ2-7; 9 bases map to TRBD2. From germline, CDR1 is SGHTA and CDR2 FQGNSA. Trimming at V came to 5 bases and at J to 7 bases, leaving 6 bases not matched to a gene. The CDR3 covers 13 residues. The CDR3 DNA is TGTGCCAGCAGCCGGGGACTAGCCCAGGAGCAGTACTTC. It yields the protein CASSRGLAQEQYF.

Comments on this clone: Other DNA sequences from this sample encode an identical CDR3 as well. The chain recombines TRBV6-5 with TRBJ1-1; D gene uncertain. The CDR3 has 12 residues. In germline, CDR1 is MNHEY, CDR2 SVGAGI. V lost 0 bases and J lost 8, with 7 bases in between. The CDR3 region has the DNA TGTGCCAGCAGTTACTCGGGAGAAGAAGCTTTCTTT. This translates into CASSYSGEEAFF.

In the case of this clone: This specimen includes other DNA sequences encoding the same CDR3. The CDR3 here is CASSFTSGSFYEQYF. In DNA, the CDR3 is TGTGCCAGCAGTTTTACTAGCGGGAGTTTCTACGAGCAGTACTTC. The chain combines TRBV28 with TRBJ2-7; TRBD2 matches 11 bases. V lost 3 bases, J lost 3 bases, and 4 bases stayed unmatched. The germline V gene encodes CDR1 MDHEN and CDR2 SYDVKM. The CDR3 extends over 15 amino acids.

The rearrangement uses TRBV9 and TRBJ1-1; possible D gene TRBD1, 6 bases. Germline V lookup: CDR1 SGDLS, CDR2 YYNGEE. The CDR3 extends over 17 amino acids. V was shortened by 0 bases and J by 1 base, with 16 bases between the two germline ends. The CDR3 DNA sequence: TGTGCCAGCAGCGTAGCTACGGGGGGCTTAGGGAACACTGAAGCTTTCTTT. Its protein is CASSVATGGLGNTEAFF. Combining the CDR3 with reference TRBV9 and TRBJ1-1 gives the whole variable domain DSGVTQTPKHLITATGQRVTLRCSPRSGDLSVYWYQQSLDQGLQFLIQYYNGEERAKGNILERFSAQQFPDLHSELNLSSLELGDSALYFCASSVATGGLGNTEAFFGQGTRLTVV.

The rearrangement uses TRBV28 and TRBJ1-2; D is possibly TRBD1 (6 bases). Germline CDR1 and CDR2: MDHEN and SYDVKM. Between the trimmed V and J ends, which lost 7 bases and 7 bases, there was a span of 10 bases. The CDR3 contains 11 residues. In DNA form, the CDR3 reads TGTGCCAGCATTGGGGGCACTGGCTACACCTTC. Residues: CASIGGTGYTF.

The chain recombines TRBV7-8 with TRBJ2-2, with D possibly TRBD1 on 6 matching bases. The V end was cut by 1 base, the J end by 1 base, with 10 bases between. The CDR3 has 16 residues. Germline V gene lookup returns CDR1 SGHVS and CDR2 FQNEAQ. CDR3 in DNA: TGTGCCAGCAGCTTAGGGGGGCCTAGGAACACCGGGGAGCTGTTTTTT. Protein sequence: CASSLGGPRNTGELFF.

The chain is built from TRBV3-1 (or the pseudogene TRBV3-2) and TRBJ2-5; perhaps TRBD2 as D (5 bases). Trimming pared 0 bases from V and 2 bases from J, leaving 10 bases between. Germline loops: CDR1 LGHDT, CDR2 YNNKEL (reference sequence). The length of the CDR3 is 15 residues. As DNA, the CDR3 is TGTGCCAGCAGCCAAGATCCAGCGGCTCAAGAGACCCAGTACTTC. As protein: CASSQDPAAQETQYF.

This chain links TRBV4-1 with TRBJ2-2; TRBD1 is a possible D gene (5 bases). Germline CDR1 reads MGHRA; CDR2 reads YSYEKL. The V gene lost 3 bases and the J gene lost 8 bases, with 25 bases spanning the gap. This CDR3 has 18 amino acids. The CDR3 DNA is TGCGCCAGCAGCCATGGGGCAGGCAACCCTTTACGGTCGGGGGAGCTGTTTTTT. Translated: CASSHGAGNPLRSGELFF.

V gene TRBV19 combines with J gene TRBJ2-5, with TRBD2 matching 9 bases. After removal of 3 bases from V and 5 bases from J, the junction contained 7 bases not matched to a gene. Germline V gene data show CDR1 as LNHDA and CDR2 as SQIVND (reference sequence). This CDR3 is 15 amino acids long. CDR3 in DNA: TGTGCCAGTAGTATTGGGACTAGCTTTTGGGAGACCCAGTACTTC. This gives the protein CASSIGTSFWETQYF.

The chain has TRBV14 and TRBJ1-1; a weak D match, TRBD1 (6 bases). Germline V gene sequence: CDR1 SGHDN, CDR2 FVKESK. The germline V and J ends were trimmed by 3 bases and 5 bases, with 13 bases remaining between them. CDR3 length: 14 amino acids. The CDR3 DNA reads as TGTGCCAGCAGCCACCGCCAGGACAGTACTGAAGCTTTCTTT. It yields the protein CASSHRQDSTEAFF.

V usage is TRBV27 and J usage is TRBJ2-2; TRBD1 matches at 10 bases. The junction had 7 bases not matched to a gene; V was cut back by 6 bases and J by 0 bases. In germline, CDR1 is MNHEY, CDR2 SMNVEV (reference sequence). The CDR3 totals 17 residues. The CDR3 sequence is CASRRPGQGTNTGELFF. CDR3 in DNA: TGTGCCAGCAGAAGGCCGGGACAGGGGACGAACACCGGGGAGCTGTTTTTT.

The V call is TRBV28, the J call TRBJ2-7, with TRBD1 matching 11 bases. CDR1 is MDHEN, CDR2 SYDVKM, per germline. Losses at the gene ends were 4 bases for V and 4 bases for J; bases not matched to a gene: 9. The length of the CDR3 is 16 residues. CDR3 protein: CASSSSGTGGGYEQYF. The DNA of the CDR3 is TGTGCCAGCAGTTCATCCGGGACAGGGGGGGGATACGAGCAGTACTTC.

The chain carries TRBV4-3 and TRBJ2-6, with D unresolved. V was clipped by 0 bases and J by 0 bases, with 12 bases between them. The V gene's germline CDR1 is LGHNA and CDR2 YSLEER. This CDR3 spans 18 amino acids. CDR3 residues: CASSQDGFGVSGANVLTF. The CDR3 DNA reads TGCGCCAGCAGCCAAGATGGTTTCGGAGTCTCTGGGGCCAACGTCCTGACTTTC.

The chain uses TRBV12-3 or TRBV12-4 and TRBJ1-1; 7 bases are shared with TRBD1. CDR3 length: 13 residues. The V gene end was trimmed by 5 bases and the J gene end by 7 bases; junction bases not matched to a gene: 7. For the CDR3, the DNA is TGTGCCAGCAGTGGGGACAGCTTCCATGAAGCTTTCTTT. Its protein is CASSGDSFHEAFF.

Here the CDR3 reads CASGTILQLETQYF. The CDR3 DNA reads TGTGCCAGCGGTACAATCTTGCAATTAGAGACCCAGTACTTC. This chain links TRBV28 with TRBJ2-5; D call uncertain. Trimming removed 8 bases from V and 4 bases from J, with 17 bases in between. Germline CDR1 reads MDHEN; CDR2 reads SYDVKM. The CDR3 loop spans 14 amino acids.

The V gene is TRBV6-6, the J gene TRBJ2-7; 10 nucleotides line up with TRBD2. This CDR3 is 14 amino acids long. Unmatched junction bases numbered 9, after V lost 6 bases and J lost 7 bases. Germline CDR1 reads MNHNY; CDR2 reads SVGAGI (reference sequence). DNA for the CDR3: TGTGCCAGCAGCCGAGCGGGAGGGTCGGGGGAGCAGTACTTC. It translates to CASSRAGGSGEQYF.

This sequence joins TRBV5-1 and TRBJ2-3, with D maybe TRBD2 (5 bases). Germline V lookup: CDR1 SGHRS, CDR2 YFSETQ. This CDR3 is built from 12 residues. Trimming removed 4 bases from V and 10 bases from J, with 13 bases in between. The CDR3 DNA is TGCGCCAGCAGCCAAAAACTAGGACCGCAGTATTTT. Translated, it gives CASSQKLGPQYF.

The chain is built from TRBV7-9 and TRBJ1-5; 7 bases map to TRBD1. J was trimmed by 5 bases and V by 5 bases; bases with no gene match: 9. Per germline, CDR1 SEHNR and CDR2 FQNEAQ (reference sequence). The CDR3 covers 15 residues. CDR3 bases: TGTGCCAGCAGCCCGGGACAGTGGGGAGATCAGCCCCAGCATTTT. Protein: CASSPGQWGDQPQHF.

The CDR3 reads CASNLHLAGELFF. CDR3 in DNA: TGTGCCAGCAACCTTCACTTGGCCGGGGAGCTGTTTTTT. The rearrangement links TRBV12-3 or TRBV12-4 to TRBJ2-2; D is undetermined. The CDR3 contains 13 residues. Trimming removed 7 bases at V and 6 bases at J, with 12 bases between.

This chain links TRBV27 with TRBJ1-6, with 8 bases lining up with TRBD1. The junction had 10 bases not matched to a gene; V was cut back by 3 bases and J by 9 bases. The CDR3 is 16 amino acids. Germline CDR1 is MNHEY and CDR2 is SMNVEV (reference sequence). The CDR3 nucleotides are TGTGCCAGCAGTTTCCGGGCAGGGGGCAACGGTTCACCCCTCCACTTT. Protein: CASSFRAGGNGSPLHF.

This chain connects TRBV5-1 to TRBJ2-7, with 7 nucleotides matching TRBD1. CDR1 is SGHRS, CDR2 YFSETQ, per germline. The CDR3 extends over 12 amino acids. The ends lost 4 bases at V and 7 bases at J; junction bases unmatched: 5. Written as DNA, the CDR3 is TGCGCCAGCAGCATAGGGACAGATGAGCAGTACTTC. It codes for CASSIGTDEQYF.

The CDR3 region has the DNA TGCAGTGCTAGTGGGGGCGTGATCGGCAGGGAGACCCAGTACTTC. Translated: CSASGGVIGRETQYF. The V gene is TRBV20-1, the J gene TRBJ2-5; D perhaps matches TRBD1 (6 bases). The CDR3 is 15 residues long. V shed 3 bases and J shed 5 bases, with 19 bases lying between them. From germline, CDR1 is DFQATT and CDR2 SNEGSKA (reference sequence).

The V gene is TRBV5-6, the J gene TRBJ2-2, with D tentatively TRBD2 (6 bases). The germline V gene has CDR1 SGHDT and CDR2 YYEEEE. The V and J ends lost 1 base and 5 bases respectively, with 15 bases between them. The CDR3 is 16 amino acids. CDR3 sequence: CASSLWRDFLTGELFF. DNA for the CDR3: TGTGCCAGCAGCTTGTGGCGGGACTTCTTGACCGGGGAGCTGTTTTTT.

The chain is built from TRBV18 and TRBJ2-4; no reliable D call. With 2 bases removed from V and 0 bases from J, the gap between germline ends came to 5 bases. Germline CDR1 reads KGHSH; CDR2 reads LQKENI. The CDR3 has 14 amino acids. CDR3 nucleotides: TGTGCCAGCTCACCAAGCTTAGCCAAAAACATTCAGTACTTC. Its protein product is CASSPSLAKNIQYF.

The gene calls are TRBV4-1 and TRBJ2-5; 12 nucleotides line up with TRBD2. V lost 1 base to trimming and J lost 4 bases; unmatched junction nucleotides: 7. The V gene's germline CDR1 is MGHRA and CDR2 YSYEKL. The CDR3 contains 17 residues. The chain's CDR3 is CASSQVGLAGGGETQYF. DNA for the CDR3: TGCGCCAGCAGCCAAGTAGGGCTAGCGGGAGGGGGAGAGACCCAGTACTTC.